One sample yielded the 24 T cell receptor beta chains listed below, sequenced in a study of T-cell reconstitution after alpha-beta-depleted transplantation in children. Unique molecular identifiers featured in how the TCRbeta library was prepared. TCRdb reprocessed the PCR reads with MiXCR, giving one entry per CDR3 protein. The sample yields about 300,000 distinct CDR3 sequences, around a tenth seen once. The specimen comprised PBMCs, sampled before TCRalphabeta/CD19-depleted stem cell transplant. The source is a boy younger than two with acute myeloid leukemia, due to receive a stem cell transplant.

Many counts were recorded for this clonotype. The CDR3 nucleotides are TGTGCCACCAGCAGGGAGGGACGGGCTAGGGGAAAACTGTTTTTT. It specifies CATSREGRARGKLFF. This chain uses TRBV15 with TRBJ1-4; tentatively, D is TRBD1 (5 bases). The V end lost 3 bases, the J end lost 10 bases, and 18 bases lay between the germline ends. Per germline, CDR1 LNHNV and CDR2 YYDKDF (reference sequence). The CDR3 has 15 amino acids.

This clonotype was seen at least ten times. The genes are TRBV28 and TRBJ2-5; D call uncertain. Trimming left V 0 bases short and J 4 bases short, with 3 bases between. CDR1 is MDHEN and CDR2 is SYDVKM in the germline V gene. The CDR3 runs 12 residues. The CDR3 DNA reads TGTGCCAGCAGTTTATGGCTAGAGACCCAGTACTTC. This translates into CASSLWLETQYF. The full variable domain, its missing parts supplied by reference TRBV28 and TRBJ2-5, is DVKVTQSSRYLVKRTGEKVFLECVQDMDHENMFWYRQDPGLGLRLIYFSYDVKMKEKGDIPEGYSVSREKKERFSLILESASTNQTSMYLCASSLWLETQYFGPGTRLLVL.

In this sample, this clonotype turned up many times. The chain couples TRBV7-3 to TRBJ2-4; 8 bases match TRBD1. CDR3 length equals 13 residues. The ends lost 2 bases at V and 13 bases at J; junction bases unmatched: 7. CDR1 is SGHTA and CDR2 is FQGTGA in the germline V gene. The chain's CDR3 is CASSLSGTGLQYF. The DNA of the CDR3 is TGTGCCAGCAGCTTATCGGGGACAGGTTTGCAGTACTTC.

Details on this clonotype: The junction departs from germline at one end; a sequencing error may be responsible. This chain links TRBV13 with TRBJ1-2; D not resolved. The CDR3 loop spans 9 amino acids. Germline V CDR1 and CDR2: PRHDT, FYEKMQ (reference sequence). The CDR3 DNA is TGTGCCAGCAGCCAAAGGACGGTCTTC. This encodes CASSQRTVF.

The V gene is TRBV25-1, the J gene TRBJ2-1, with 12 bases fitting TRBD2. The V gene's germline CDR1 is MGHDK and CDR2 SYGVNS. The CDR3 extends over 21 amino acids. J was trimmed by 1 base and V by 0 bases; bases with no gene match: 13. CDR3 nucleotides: TGTGCCAGCAGTGAATATAGGCGCGGGACTAGCGGGCGTAATTCCTACAATGAGCAGTTCTTC. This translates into CASSEYRRGTSGRNSYNEQFF.

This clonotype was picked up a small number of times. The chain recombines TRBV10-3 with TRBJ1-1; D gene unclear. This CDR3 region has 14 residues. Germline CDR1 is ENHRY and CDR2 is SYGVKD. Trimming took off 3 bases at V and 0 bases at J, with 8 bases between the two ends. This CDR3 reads CAISDQTVNTEAFF. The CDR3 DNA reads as TGTGCCATCAGTGATCAGACCGTGAACACTGAAGCTTTCTTT.

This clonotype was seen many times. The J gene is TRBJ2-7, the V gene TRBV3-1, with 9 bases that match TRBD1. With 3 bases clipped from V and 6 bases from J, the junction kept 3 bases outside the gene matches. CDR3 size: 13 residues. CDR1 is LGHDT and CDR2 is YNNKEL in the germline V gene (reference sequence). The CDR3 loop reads CASSHLDRGEQYF. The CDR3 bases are TGTGCCAGCAGCCATCTGGACAGGGGCGAGCAGTACTTC.

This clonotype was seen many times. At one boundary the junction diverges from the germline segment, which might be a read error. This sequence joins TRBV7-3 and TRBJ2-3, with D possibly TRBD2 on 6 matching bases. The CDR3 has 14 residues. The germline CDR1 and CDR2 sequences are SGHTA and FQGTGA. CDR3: CASSLGGASDTQYF. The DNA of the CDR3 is TGTGCCAGCAGCTTAGGAGGGGCCTCAGATACTCAGTATTTT. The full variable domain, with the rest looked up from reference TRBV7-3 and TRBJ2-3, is GAGVSQTPSNKVTEKGKYVELRCDPISGHTALYWYRQSLGQGPEFLIYFQGTGAADDSGLPNDRFFAVRPEGSVSTLKIQRTERGDSAVYLCASSLGGASDTQYFGPGTRLTVL.

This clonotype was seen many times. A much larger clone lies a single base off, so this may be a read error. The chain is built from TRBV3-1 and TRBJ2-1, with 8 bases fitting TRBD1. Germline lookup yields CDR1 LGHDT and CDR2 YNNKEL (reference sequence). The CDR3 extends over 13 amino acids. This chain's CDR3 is CASSSDRENDQFF. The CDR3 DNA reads TGTGCCAGCAGCTCGGACAGGGAAAATGATCAGTTCTTC.

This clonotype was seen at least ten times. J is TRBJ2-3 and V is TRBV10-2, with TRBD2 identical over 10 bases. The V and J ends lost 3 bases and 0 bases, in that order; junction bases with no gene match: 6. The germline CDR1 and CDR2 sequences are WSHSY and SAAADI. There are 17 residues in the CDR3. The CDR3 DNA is TGCGCCAGCAGTGAAGTACTAGCGGGAATCAGCACAGATACGCAGTATTTT. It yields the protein CASSEVLAGISTDTQYF.

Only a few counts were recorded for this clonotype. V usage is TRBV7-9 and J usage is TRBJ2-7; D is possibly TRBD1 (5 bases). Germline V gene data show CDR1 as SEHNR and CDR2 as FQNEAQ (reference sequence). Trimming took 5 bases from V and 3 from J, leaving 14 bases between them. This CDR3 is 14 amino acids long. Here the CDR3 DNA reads TGTGCCAGCAGCCTAGGACAATCCCTCTACGAGCAGTACTTC. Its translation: CASSLGQSLYEQYF.

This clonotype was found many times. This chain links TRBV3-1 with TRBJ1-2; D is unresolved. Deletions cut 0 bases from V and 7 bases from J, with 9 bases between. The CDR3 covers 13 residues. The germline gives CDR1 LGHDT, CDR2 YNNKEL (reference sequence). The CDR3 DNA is TGTGCCAGCAGCCAAGATCAGGCTGGTGGCTACACCTTC. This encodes CASSQDQAGGYTF.

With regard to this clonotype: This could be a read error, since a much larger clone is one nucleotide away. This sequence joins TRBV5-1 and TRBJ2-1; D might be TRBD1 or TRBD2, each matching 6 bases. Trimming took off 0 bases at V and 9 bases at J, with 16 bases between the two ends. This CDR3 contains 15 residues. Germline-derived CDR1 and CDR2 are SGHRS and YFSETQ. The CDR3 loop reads CASSLEGGARLEQFF. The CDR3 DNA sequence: TGCGCCAGCAGCTTGGAGGGGGGAGCACGACTTGAGCAGTTCTTC.

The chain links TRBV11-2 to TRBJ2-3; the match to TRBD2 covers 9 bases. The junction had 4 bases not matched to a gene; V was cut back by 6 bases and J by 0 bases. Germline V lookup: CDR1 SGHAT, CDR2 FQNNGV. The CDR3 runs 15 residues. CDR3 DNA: TGTGCCAGCAGGCGGACTAGCGAGAGCACAGATACGCAGTATTTT. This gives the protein CASRRTSESTDTQYF.

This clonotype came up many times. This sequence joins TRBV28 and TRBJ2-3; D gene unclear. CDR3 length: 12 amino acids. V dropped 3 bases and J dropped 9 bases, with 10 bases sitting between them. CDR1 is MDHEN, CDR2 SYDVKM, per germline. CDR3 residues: CASSFLRQTQYF. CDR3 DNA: TGTGCCAGCAGTTTCCTTCGGCAGACGCAGTATTTT.

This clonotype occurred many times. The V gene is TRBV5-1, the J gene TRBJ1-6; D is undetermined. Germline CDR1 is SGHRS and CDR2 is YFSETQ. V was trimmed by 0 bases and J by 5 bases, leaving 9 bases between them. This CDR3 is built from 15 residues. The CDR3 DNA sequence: TGCGCCAGCAGCTTGGGTCCGGGAAATAATTCACCCCTCCACTTT. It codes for CASSLGPGNNSPLHF.

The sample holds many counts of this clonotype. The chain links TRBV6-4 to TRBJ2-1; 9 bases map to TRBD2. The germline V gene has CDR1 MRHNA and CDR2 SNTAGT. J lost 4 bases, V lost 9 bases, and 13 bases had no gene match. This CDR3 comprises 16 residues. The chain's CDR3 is CARKIPAGGPYNEQFF. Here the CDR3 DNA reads TGTGCCAGAAAAATTCCAGCGGGGGGCCCTTACAATGAGCAGTTCTTC.

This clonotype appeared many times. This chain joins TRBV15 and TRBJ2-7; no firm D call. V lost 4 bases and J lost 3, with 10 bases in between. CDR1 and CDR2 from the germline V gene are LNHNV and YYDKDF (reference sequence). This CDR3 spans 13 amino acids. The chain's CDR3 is CATSISAFYEQYF. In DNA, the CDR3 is TGTGCCACCAGCATTTCAGCATTCTACGAGCAGTACTTC.

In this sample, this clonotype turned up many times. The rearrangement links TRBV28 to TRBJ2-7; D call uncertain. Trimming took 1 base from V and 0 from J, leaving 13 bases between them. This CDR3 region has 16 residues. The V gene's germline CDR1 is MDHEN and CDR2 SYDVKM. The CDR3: CASSLLTYPSSYEQYF. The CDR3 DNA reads TGTGCCAGCAGTTTATTAACGTATCCAAGCTCCTACGAGCAGTACTTC.

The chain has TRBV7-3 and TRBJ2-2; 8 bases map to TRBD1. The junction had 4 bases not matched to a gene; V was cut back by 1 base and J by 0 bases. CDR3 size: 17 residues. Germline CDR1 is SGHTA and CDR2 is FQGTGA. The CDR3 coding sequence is TGTGCCAGCAGCTTAAGGAGGGACAGGACGAACACCGGGGAGCTGTTTTTT. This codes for CASSLRRDRTNTGELFF.

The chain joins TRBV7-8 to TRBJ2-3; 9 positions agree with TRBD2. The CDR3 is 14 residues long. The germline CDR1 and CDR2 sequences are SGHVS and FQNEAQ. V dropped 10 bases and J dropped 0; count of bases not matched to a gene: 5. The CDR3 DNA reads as TGTGCCACTGGGACTAGCCCTAGCACAGATACGCAGTATTTT. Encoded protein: CATGTSPSTDTQYF.

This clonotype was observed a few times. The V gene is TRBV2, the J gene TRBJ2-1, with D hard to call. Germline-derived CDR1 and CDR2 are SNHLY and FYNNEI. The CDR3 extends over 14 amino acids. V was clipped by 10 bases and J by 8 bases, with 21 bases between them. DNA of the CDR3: TGTGCCACCAGCAATGCCCGGGCGAAGGATGAGCAGTTCTTC. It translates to CATSNARAKDEQFF.

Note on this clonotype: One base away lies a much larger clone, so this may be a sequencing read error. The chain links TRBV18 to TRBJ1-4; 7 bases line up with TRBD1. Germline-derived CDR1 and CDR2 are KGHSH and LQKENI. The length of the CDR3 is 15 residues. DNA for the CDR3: TGTGCCAGCTCACCACAGGGGGCAACTAATGAAAGACTGTTTTTT. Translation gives CASSPQGATNERLFF.

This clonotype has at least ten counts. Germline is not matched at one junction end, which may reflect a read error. The DNA for the CDR3 is TGTGCCACCAGCAGAGATGACCGGGACAGCTCCTTCAATGAGCAGTTCTTC. Its translation: CATSRDDRDSSFNEQFF. The V and J genes are TRBV15 and TRBJ2-1; 7 nucleotides agree with TRBD1. The germline V gene encodes CDR1 LNHNV and CDR2 YYDKDF (reference sequence). The CDR3 totals 17 residues.